The next 11 T cell receptor beta chains were all read from a single sample in a study of cytomegalovirus exposure and HLA in healthy donors. The PCR used 60 Vbeta and 13 Jbeta primers. The method was immunoSEQ multiplex PCR; TCRdb's version includes in-frame clones alone and lacks a portion of them. The sample consists of approximately 200,000 clones, 75% to 85% of them appearing once. The specimen was PBMCs. These receptors came from a woman aged 50 to 65 in good health and CMV-seropositive.

This sequence joins TRBV5-6 and TRBJ1-5; 10 bases are a match to TRBD1. Looked up from germline, CDR1 is SGHDT and CDR2 is YYEEEE. This CDR3 spans 16 amino acids. Trimming removed 1 base from V and 7 bases from J; junction bases left unmatched: 8. The chain's CDR3 is CASSLYETGGRQPQHF. The CDR3 bases are TGTGCCAGCAGCTTGTACGAGACAGGGGGCCGGCAGCCCCAGCATTTT.

This chain joins TRBV2 and TRBJ2-1; possibly TRBD2 for D (5 bases). Between the trimmed V and J ends, which lost 8 bases and 10 bases, there was a span of 12 bases. The CDR3 totals 11 residues. Germline-derived CDR1 and CDR2 are SNHLY and FYNNEI. This CDR3 reads CASSDSFEQFF. The CDR3 DNA sequence: TGTGCCAGCTCGGACTCATTCGAGCAGTTCTTC.

The chain uses TRBV28 and TRBJ2-5, with TRBD2 matching 7 bases. With 6 bases clipped from V and 1 base from J, the junction kept 23 bases outside the gene matches. Germline V gene data show CDR1 as MDHEN and CDR2 as SYDVKM. The CDR3 contains 20 residues. CDR3 nucleotides: TGTGCCAGCAGAGGTAGGGACGGGGGGTTTCTGGGTTTTTTCCAAGAGACCCAGTACTTC. It translates to CASRGRDGGFLGFFQETQYF.

In its sample, this clone was seen once. Compared with germline, one end of the junction differs, possibly owing to a read error. The gene calls are TRBV7-9 and TRBJ2-3; 7 nucleotides agree with TRBD2. Germline V gene lookup returns CDR1 SEHNR and CDR2 FQNEAQ (reference sequence). There are 16 residues in the CDR3. In DNA, the CDR3 is TGTTCCAGCTGCAGGGTACTAGCGTCTGGCACAGATACGCAGTATTTT. Its protein product is CSSCRVLASGTDTQYF.

The V call is TRBV19, the J call TRBJ2-5; TRBD2 agrees at 7 bases. This CDR3 has 13 residues. V lost 10 bases and J lost 5; bases outside the gene matches: 10. Germline assignment: CDR1 LNHDA and CDR2 SQIVND (reference sequence). The CDR3 nucleotides read TGTGCCACTGGGGGGGTGGGAGTGGAGACCCAGTACTTC. Encoded protein: CATGGVGVETQYF.

The genes are TRBV19 and TRBJ2-3, with D possibly matching TRBD1 (6 bases). Per the germline V gene, CDR1 is LNHDA and CDR2 is SQIVND (reference sequence). The CDR3 spans 13 residues. The V end lost 1 base, the J end lost 6 bases, and 8 bases lay between the germline ends. The CDR3 loop reads CASSIGQGDTQYF. Written as DNA, the CDR3 is TGTGCCAGTAGTATAGGTCAGGGGGATACGCAGTATTTT.

V and J are TRBV4-1 and TRBJ1-5; 9 positions agree with TRBD1. Germline CDR1 MGHRA, CDR2 YSYEKL. The CDR3 is 15 amino acids. The junction had 4 bases not matched to a gene; V was cut back by 2 bases and J by 5 bases. For the CDR3, the DNA is TGCGCCAGCAGCCAATGGGACAGGGTCGATCAGCCCCAGCATTTT. Its translation: CASSQWDRVDQPQHF.

The rearrangement uses TRBV5-8 and TRBJ2-2; the match to TRBD2 covers 8 bases. The CDR3 loop spans 15 amino acids. Germline trimming cut 4 bases from V and 4 bases from J; bases unmatched to any gene: 6. The V gene's germline CDR1 is SGHTS and CDR2 YDEGEE. CDR3 bases: TGTGCCAGCAGCCGACTAGCGAGAACCACCGGGGAGCTGTTTTTT. Protein: CASSRLARTTGELFF.

This clone appeared a single time. The chain recombines TRBV10-3 with TRBJ2-5, with TRBD2 identical over 11 bases. V lost 6 bases and J lost 3; bases outside the gene matches: 3. The CDR3 totals 14 residues. Germline values: CDR1 ENHRY, CDR2 SYGVKD. The CDR3 DNA follows: TGTGCCATCAGCCCACTAGCGGGAGAAGAGACCCAGTACTTC. This sequence encodes CAISPLAGEETQYF.

V is TRBV19 and J is TRBJ1-2, with D possibly matching TRBD1 (6 bases). The germline CDR1 and CDR2 sequences are LNHDA and SQIVND (reference sequence). This CDR3 is 17 amino acids long. Trimming removed 4 bases at V and 5 bases at J, with 23 bases between. The CDR3, as DNA: TGTGCCAGTAGTACGCCTACTCGGACAGCCCTAGGGTATGGCTACACCTTC. The encoded protein is CASSTPTRTALGYGYTF.

CDR3 region: CASSSLGQQETQYF. The CDR3 DNA follows: TGTGCCAGCAGCTCTTTAGGACAGCAAGAGACCCAGTACTTC. The chain has TRBV5-6 and TRBJ2-5; perhaps TRBD1 as D (6 bases). The ends were cut back, 3 bases at V and 2 bases at J, with 11 bases in the middle. The CDR3 has 14 residues. The germline V gene has CDR1 SGHDT and CDR2 YYEEEE.